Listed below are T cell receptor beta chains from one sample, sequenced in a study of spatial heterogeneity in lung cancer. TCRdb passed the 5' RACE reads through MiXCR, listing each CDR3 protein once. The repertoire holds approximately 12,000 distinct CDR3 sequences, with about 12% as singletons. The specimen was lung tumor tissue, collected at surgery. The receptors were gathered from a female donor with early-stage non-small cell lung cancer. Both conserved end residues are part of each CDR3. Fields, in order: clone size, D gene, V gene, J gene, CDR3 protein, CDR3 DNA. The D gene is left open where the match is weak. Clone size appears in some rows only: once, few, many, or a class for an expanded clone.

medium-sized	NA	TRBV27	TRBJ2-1	CASLGYNEQFF	TGTGCCAGCCTTGGGTACAATGAGCAGTTCTTC
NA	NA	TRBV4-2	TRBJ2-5	CASSQMTGFETQYF	TGTGCCAGCAGCCAAATGACAGGTTTCGAGACCCAGTACTTC
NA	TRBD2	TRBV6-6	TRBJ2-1	CASRSTSGGSYNEQFF	TGTGCCAGCAGATCCACTAGCGGGGGGTCCTACAATGAGCAGTTCTTC
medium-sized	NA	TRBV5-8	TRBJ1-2	CASSLEVSHSGYTF	TGTGCCAGCAGCTTGGAAGTCAGCCACAGTGGCTACACCTTC
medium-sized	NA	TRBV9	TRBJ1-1	CASSPSERYTEAFF	TGTGCCAGCAGCCCAAGCGAGAGATACACTGAAGCTTTCTTT
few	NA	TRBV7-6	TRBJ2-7	CASSTGLIYEQYF	TGTGCCAGCAGCACGGGACTCATCTACGAGCAGTACTTC
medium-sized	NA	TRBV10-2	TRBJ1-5	CASSEIARQPQHF	TGCGCCAGCAGTGAGATCGCGCGACAGCCCCAGCATTTT
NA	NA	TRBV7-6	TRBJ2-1	CASSLDVRQFF	TGTGCCAGCAGCTTAGACGTGAGGCAGTTCTTC
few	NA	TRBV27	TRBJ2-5	CASRGRDRTFSGETQYF	TGTGCCAGCAGGGGTCGAGACAGGACCTTCTCGGGGGAGACCCAGTACTTC
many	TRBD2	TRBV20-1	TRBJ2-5	CSARDPGLVGETQYF	TGCAGTGCTAGAGACCCCGGACTAGTTGGAGAGACCCAGTACTTC
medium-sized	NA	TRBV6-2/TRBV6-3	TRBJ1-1	CASSYGRRLGPGTEAFF	TGTGCCAGCAGTTACGGGAGGAGATTGGGGCCAGGCACTGAAGCTTTCTTT
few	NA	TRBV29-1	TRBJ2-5	CSVARGETQYF	TGCAGCGTTGCGAGAGGAGAGACCCAGTACTTC
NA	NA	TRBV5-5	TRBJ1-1	CASSLLQTNTEAFF	TGTGCCAGCAGCTTGTTACAGACGAACACTGAAGCTTTCTTT
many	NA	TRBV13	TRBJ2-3	CASSLTGLADTQYF	TGTGCCAGCAGCTTAACGGGTTTGGCAGATACGCAGTATTTT
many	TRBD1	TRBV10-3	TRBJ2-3	CAISEGTANTDTQYF	TGTGCCATCAGTGAGGGGACAGCGAACACAGATACGCAGTATTTT
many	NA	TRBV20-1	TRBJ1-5	CSAESENSNQPQHF	TGCAGTGCTGAGTCCGAGAATAGCAATCAGCCCCAGCATTTT
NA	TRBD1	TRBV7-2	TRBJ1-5	CASSPGQVGQPQHF	TGTGCCAGCAGCCCCGGACAGGTGGGTCAGCCCCAGCATTTT
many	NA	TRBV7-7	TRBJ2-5	CASSLASGPQETQYF	TGTGCCAGCAGCTTAGCTAGCGGTCCCCAAGAGACCCAGTACTTC
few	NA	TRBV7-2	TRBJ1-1	CASSWRRGVEAFF	TGTGCCAGCAGCTGGAGGAGGGGAGTAGAAGCTTTCTTT
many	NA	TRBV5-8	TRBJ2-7	CASSLLNSYEQYF	TGTGCCAGCAGCTTGCTCAACTCCTACGAGCAGTACTTC
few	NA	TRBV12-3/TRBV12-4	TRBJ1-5	CASSLNGNQPQHF	TGTGCCAGCAGTTTGAACGGTAATCAGCCCCAGCATTTT
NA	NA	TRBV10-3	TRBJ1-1	CAISGGSLYTEAFF	TGTGCCATCAGTGGAGGGTCCTTGTACACTGAAGCTTTCTTT
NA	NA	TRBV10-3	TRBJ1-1	CAISGEKNTEAFF	TGTGCCATCAGTGGAGAAAAGAACACTGAAGCTTTCTTT
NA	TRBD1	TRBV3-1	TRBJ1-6	CASSQPPTGTNSPLHF	TGTGCCAGCAGCCAACCCCCGACAGGGACCAATTCACCCCTCCACTTT
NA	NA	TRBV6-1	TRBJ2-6	CASSPVSGANVLTF	TGTGCCAGCAGTCCCGTCTCGGGGGCCAACGTCCTGACTTTC
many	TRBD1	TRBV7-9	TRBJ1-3	CAEPAAASTQGGNTIYF	TGTGCTGAACCAGCAGCAGCTTCAACACAGGGGGGAAACACCATATATTTT
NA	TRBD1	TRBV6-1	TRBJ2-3	CASSQRGTGGPTDTQYF	TGTGCCAGCAGTCAGCGGGGGACAGGGGGCCCCACAGATACGCAGTATTTT
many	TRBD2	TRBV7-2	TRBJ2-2	CASSSGLGYTGELFF	TGTGCCAGCAGCTCCGGACTAGGCTACACCGGGGAGCTGTTTTTT
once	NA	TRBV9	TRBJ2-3	CVSNTYGWDTQYF	TGTGTCAGCAACACCTATGGTTGGGATACGCAGTATTTT
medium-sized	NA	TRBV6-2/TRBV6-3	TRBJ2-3	CASTRGGGGGDTQYF	TGTGCCAGCACCCGTGGGGGAGGAGGAGGAGATACGCAGTATTTT
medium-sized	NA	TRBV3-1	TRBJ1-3	CASSQDGSSGNTIYF	TGTGCCAGCAGCCAAGATGGCAGCTCCGGAAACACCATATATTTT
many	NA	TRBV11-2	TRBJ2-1	CASSQVAVSYNEQFF	TGTGCCAGCAGCCAAGTAGCGGTCTCCTACAATGAGCAGTTCTTC
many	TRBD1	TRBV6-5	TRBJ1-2	CASSPRRTGGNGYTF	TGTGCCAGCAGCCCCAGGAGGACAGGGGGAAATGGCTACACCTTC
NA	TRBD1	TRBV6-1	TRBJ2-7	CASRTGHFYEQYF	TGTGCCAGCCGGACAGGGCACTTCTACGAGCAGTACTTC
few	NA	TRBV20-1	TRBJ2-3	CSASLGPYGTDTQYF	TGCAGTGCCTCCCTCGGACCGTATGGCACAGATACGCAGTATTTT
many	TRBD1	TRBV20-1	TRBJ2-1	CSALPGQGAFIGQFF	TGCAGTGCACTTCCGGGACAGGGGGCATTTATCGGGCAGTTCTTC
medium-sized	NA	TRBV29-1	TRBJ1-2	CSVEDNFGVYGYTF	TGCAGCGTTGAAGATAACTTCGGGGTCTATGGCTACACCTTC
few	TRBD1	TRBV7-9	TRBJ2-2	CASSSTGQGWTGELFF	TGTGCCAGCAGTTCTACGGGACAGGGCTGGACCGGGGAGCTGTTTTTT
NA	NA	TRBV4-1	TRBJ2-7	CASSQDLSGEQYF	TGCGCCAGCAGCCAAGATCTCTCAGGCGAGCAGTACTTC
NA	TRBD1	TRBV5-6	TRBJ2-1	CASSSPGQGHNEQFF	TGTGCCAGCAGCTCTCCGGGACAGGGCCACAATGAGCAGTTCTTC
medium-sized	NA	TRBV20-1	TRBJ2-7	CSARTSSYEQYF	TGCAGTGCTAGAACCAGCTCCTACGAGCAGTACTTC
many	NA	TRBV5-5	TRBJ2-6	CASSLAGTPWGANVLTF	TGTGCCAGCAGCTTGGCCGGGACTCCCTGGGGGGCCAACGTCCTGACTTTC
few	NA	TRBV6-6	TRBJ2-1	CASSYLGNEQFF	TGTGCCAGCAGTTACCTGGGGAATGAGCAGTTCTTC
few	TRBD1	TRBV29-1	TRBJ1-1	CSVGQGAEAFF	TGCAGCGTTGGCCAGGGGGCTGAAGCTTTCTTT
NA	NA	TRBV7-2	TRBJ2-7	CTSSLSNAYEQYF	TGTACCAGCAGCCTATCGAACGCCTACGAGCAGTACTTC
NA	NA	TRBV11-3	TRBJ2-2	CASSLRGSGELFF	TGTGCCAGCAGCTTAAGGGGCTCCGGGGAGCTGTTTTTT
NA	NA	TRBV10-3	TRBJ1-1	CAISAEFTEAFF	TGTGCCATCAGTGCAGAGTTCACTGAAGCTTTCTTT
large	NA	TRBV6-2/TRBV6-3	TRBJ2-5	CASSYSGRQETQYF	TGTGCCAGCAGTTACTCGGGGCGGCAAGAGACCCAGTACTTC
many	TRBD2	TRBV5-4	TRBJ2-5	CASSWDTSGSWETQYF	TGTGCCAGCAGCTGGGACACTAGCGGGAGTTGGGAGACCCAGTACTTC
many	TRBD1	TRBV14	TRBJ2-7	CASSLFGQGLEQYF	TGTGCCAGCAGCCTTTTTGGACAGGGCCTGGAGCAGTACTTC